Below, 10 T cell receptor beta chains from the same sample are listed, as sequenced in a study of T cells in Graves' hyperthyroidism and ophthalmopathy. Amplified regions were TCR beta CDR3 sequences from RNA transcripts. An initial round of RT-PCR targeting the TCR CDR3 relied on the HTBI primer set. TCRdb independently ran MiXCR on the multiplex PCR reads; one entry per CDR3 protein. The sample holds about 350,000 distinct CDR3 sequences, roughly 15% seen once. Sample: blood. The origin of the receptors is an older woman with Graves' ophthalmopathy.

A word on this clonotype: The junction and the germline gene differ at one end; a read error may be behind it. V is TRBV30 and J is TRBJ2-6; TRBD2 is a possible D gene (6 bases). Germline V CDR1 and CDR2: GTSNPN, SVGIG (reference sequence). The CDR3 runs 12 residues. CDR3 nucleotide sequence: TGTGCATGGAGGGCTGGGGCCAACGTCCTGACTTTC. Its translation: CAWRAGANVLTF.

The chain links TRBV6-8 to TRBJ2-5, with D perhaps TRBD1 or TRBD2 (5 bases each). The CDR3 runs 14 residues. Germline CDR1 is MNHGY and CDR2 is SAAAGT. Trimming shortened V by 2 bases and J by 5 bases, and 12 bases separated the two germline ends. Here the CDR3 reads CASSYPGTGETQYF. CDR3 bases: TGTGCCAGCAGTTACCCCGGGACCGGGGAGACCCAGTACTTC.

This rearrangement joins TRBV28 to TRBJ1-6; a weak D match, TRBD1 (5 bases). CDR1 and CDR2 (germline): MDHEN, SYDVKM. Trimming stripped 6 bases from V and 5 bases from J, with 14 bases between. This CDR3 contains 15 residues. The CDR3 region is CASSRTPRNNSPLHF. DNA for the CDR3: TGTGCCAGCAGCCGGACACCGAGAAATAATTCACCCCTCCACTTT.

There are a few counts of this clonotype. In DNA form, the CDR3 reads TGTGCCAGCGGGTCCGGGACAGGGGTTCGGGAAAAACTGTTTTTT. It specifies CASGSGTGVREKLFF. The chain carries TRBV27 and TRBJ1-4, with 10 bases fitting TRBD1. Germline V CDR1 and CDR2: MNHEY, SMNVEV (reference sequence). The CDR3 has 15 residues. The ends lost 8 bases at V and 8 bases at J; junction bases unmatched: 11. The whole variable domain, remainder taken from reference TRBV27 and TRBJ1-4, is EAQVTQNPRYLITVTGKKLTVTCSQNMNHEYMSWYRQDPGLGLRQIYYSMNVEVTDKGDVPEGYKVSRKEKRNFPLILESPSPNQTSLYFCASGSGTGVREKLFFGSGTQLSVL.

This clonotype was seen at least ten times. The chain has TRBV11-1 and TRBJ2-1; TRBD1 agrees at 7 bases. CDR3 size: 16 residues. Losses at the gene ends were 5 bases for V and 3 bases for J; bases not matched to a gene: 10. Germline V CDR1 and CDR2: SGHAT, FQDESV (reference sequence). The CDR3 sequence is CASSTPGTDNYNEQFF. The CDR3 DNA sequence: TGTGCCAGCAGCACACCCGGGACAGATAACTACAATGAGCAGTTCTTC.

This clonotype was recorded at least ten times. The chain links TRBV6-1 to TRBJ2-7; 11 positions match TRBD1. This CDR3 is 15 amino acids long. CDR1 MNHNS and CDR2 SASEGT come from the germline V gene. V lost 6 bases to trimming and J lost 4 bases; unmatched junction nucleotides: 8. The CDR3 DNA follows: TGTGCCAGCAGATCGGACAGGGGGCCGACGTACGAGCAGTACTTC. Its translation is CASRSDRGPTYEQYF.

This clonotype has more than one count but fewer than ten. The genes are TRBV12-3 or TRBV12-4 and TRBJ1-5; no definite D call. Trimming took off 8 bases at V and 0 bases at J, with 8 bases between the two ends. The CDR3 sequence is 13 residues long. The CDR3 coding sequence is TGTGCCAGCTGCTTCGATAGCAATCAGCCCCAGCATTTT. This sequence encodes CASCFDSNQPQHF.

This clonotype appeared many times. V is TRBV4-1 and J is TRBJ2-7, with 7 bases identical to TRBD1. Trimming at V came to 1 base and at J to 1 base, leaving 4 bases not matched to a gene. CDR1 and CDR2 (germline): MGHRA, YSYEKL. The CDR3 loop spans 15 amino acids. The CDR3 region is CASSQVDRESYEQYF. CDR3 sequence (DNA): TGCGCCAGCAGCCAAGTAGACAGGGAATCCTACGAGCAGTACTTC.

This clonotype was detected ten times or more. CDR3 sequence (DNA): TGTGCCAGCAGTGGAACTCCAATCCAAAACATTCAGTACTTC. Protein: CASSGTPIQNIQYF. This rearrangement joins TRBV2 to TRBJ2-4; no reliable D call. Trimming removed 4 bases from V and 5 bases from J, with 12 bases in between. The CDR3 is 14 residues long. CDR1 is SNHLY and CDR2 is FYNNEI in the germline V gene.

Many counts were recorded for this clonotype. The chain has TRBV20-1 and TRBJ2-1; 15 nucleotides align to TRBD2. CDR1 and CDR2 from the germline V gene are DFQATT and SNEGSKA (reference sequence). J lost 5 bases, V lost 5 bases, and 7 bases had no gene match. There are 16 residues in the CDR3. CDR3 nucleotide sequence: TGCAGTGCTTCGGGACTAGCGGGAGGTTATGACAATGAGCAGTTCTTC. Translated, it gives CSASGLAGGYDNEQFF.